This T cell receptor (beta chain) was observed in a study of blood T cell repertoires in COVID-19. Study-level information: Spain, Italy and the United States supplied samples that represented acute and convalescent COVID-19. T cells, B-cell-depleted T cells, or PBMCs supplied cDNA or gDNA.

Authors' data handling: Reference gene primers were amplified, and this amplification served to estimate nucleated cell counts. Sequenced by immunoSEQ multiplex PCR; TCRdb stores in-frame clones only, minus some. That table furnishes V, J and clone size, whereas the DNA furnished D and trimming. The table has approximately 150,000 clones, approximately 86% seen once; the top ten hold about 1.6%. This clone appeared once. The material sequenced was peripheral blood. The clonotype was recovered from a woman in her fifties or sixties with acute or convalescent COVID-19.

This CDR3 reads CASSPSGGAGETQYF. The CDR3 nucleotides read TGTGCCAGCAGCCCAAGCGGGGGGGCCGGAGAGACCCAGTACTTC. This rearrangement joins TRBV6-5 to TRBJ2-5, with TRBD2 matching 10 bases. Germline trimming cut 6 bases from V and 4 bases from J; bases unmatched to any gene: 8. Germline CDR1 and CDR2: MNHEY and SVGAGI. This CDR3 is built from 15 residues.